These 13 T cell receptor beta chains were all obtained from the same sample, sequenced in a study of spatial heterogeneity in lung cancer. TCRdb analysed the 5' RACE reads with MiXCR anew, one entry per CDR3 protein. Of 9,500 to 13,000 distinct CDR3 sequences listed, 8% are singletons. Described time point: sample taken at primary tumor resection. Broader study findings: Tracking of tumor mutation counts was seen in expanded intratumoral alpha and beta TCR counts.

These TCRs' antigens remain unknown. The input for sequencing was lung tumor tissue, taken at surgery. Every receptor here comes from a male donor with early-stage non-small cell lung cancer.

The sample holds many counts of this clonotype. V and J are TRBV7-8 and TRBJ2-5; TRBD2 matches 10 bases. V lost 1 base to trimming and J lost 3 bases; unmatched junction nucleotides: 5. This CDR3 has 16 residues. Germline loops: CDR1 SGHVS, CDR2 FQNEAQ. The DNA of the CDR3 is TGTGCCAGCAGCTTAGGGGGACTAGCGAATGAAGAGACCCAGTACTTC. Translation gives CASSLGGLANEETQYF.

This clonotype is medium-sized by share. This sequence joins TRBV6-2 or TRBV6-3 and TRBJ2-7, with no clear D. The V gene lost 7 bases and the J gene lost 2 bases, with 9 bases spanning the gap. The length of the CDR3 is 12 residues. CDR1 MNHEY and CDR2 SVGEGT come from the germline V gene. The CDR3 protein is CASTDPPYEQYF. In DNA, the CDR3 is TGTGCCAGCACCGACCCCCCCTACGAGCAGTACTTC.

This clonotype was seen only a few times. This chain links TRBV2 with TRBJ2-4; maybe TRBD2 (5 bases). Germline lookup yields CDR1 SNHLY and CDR2 FYNNEI. CDR3 length: 13 amino acids. V was pared by 2 bases and J by 6 bases, with 8 bases between. This CDR3 is CASSESEGNIQYF. The CDR3 DNA is TGTGCCAGCAGTGAATCTGAGGGAAACATTCAGTACTTC.

The chain employs TRBV5-1 and TRBJ2-7; 10 nucleotides line up with TRBD2. The ends lost 4 bases at V and 5 bases at J; junction bases unmatched: 6. From germline, CDR1 is SGHRS and CDR2 YFSETQ. This CDR3 spans 14 amino acids. DNA for the CDR3: TGCGCCAGCAGCCCGGGGACTAGCGCCGACGAGCAGTACTTC. Its translation is CASSPGTSADEQYF.

In its sample, this clonotype ranks as medium-sized. The V gene is TRBV13, the J gene TRBJ2-5; D gene uncertain. This CDR3 contains 13 residues. Germline V gene sequence: CDR1 PRHDT, CDR2 FYEKMQ (reference sequence). Trimming shortened V by 3 bases and J by 0 bases, and 5 bases separated the two germline ends. The CDR3 sequence: CASSLGYQETQYF. The CDR3 coding sequence is TGTGCCAGCAGCTTGGGGTACCAAGAGACCCAGTACTTC. Filled out from reference TRBV13 and TRBJ2-5, the complete variable domain reads AAGVIQSPRHLIKEKRETATLKCYPIPRHDTVYWYQQGPGQDPQFLISFYEKMQSDKGSIPDRFSAQQFSDYHSELNMSSLELGDSALYFCASSLGYQETQYFGPGTRLLVL.

V is TRBV5-4 and J is TRBJ2-2, with a weak D call TRBD2 (6 bases). The CDR3 sequence is 13 residues long. With 6 bases removed from V and 3 bases from J, the gap between germline ends came to 9 bases. Per the germline V gene, CDR1 is SGHNT and CDR2 is YYREEE (reference sequence). CDR3 sequence: CASKLADTGELFF. CDR3 bases: TGTGCCAGCAAACTAGCCGACACCGGGGAGCTGTTTTTT.

This rearrangement joins TRBV27 to TRBJ2-2; no clear D. Trimming took off 8 bases at V and 0 bases at J, with 1 base between the two ends. The germline V gene has CDR1 MNHEY and CDR2 SMNVEV (reference sequence). The CDR3 spans 11 residues. The CDR3 DNA sequence: TGTGCCAGCTCGAACACCGGGGAGCTGTTTTTT. Residues: CASSNTGELFF.

In its sample, this clonotype is large. The chain recombines TRBV11-2 with TRBJ2-1, with 7 nucleotides matching TRBD2. Unmatched junction bases numbered 0, after V lost 1 base and J lost 0 bases. CDR3 size: 15 residues. Germline values: CDR1 SGHAT, CDR2 FQNNGV. The CDR3 protein is CASSLGTSSYNEQFF. The CDR3, as DNA: TGTGCCAGCAGCTTAGGGACTAGCTCCTACAATGAGCAGTTCTTC.

This clonotype was detected ten times or more. The chain carries TRBV6-5 and TRBJ1-1; D remains unclear. V lost 2 bases, J lost 11 bases, and 9 bases lay in between. CDR1 is MNHEY, CDR2 SVGAGI, per germline. The CDR3 spans 11 residues. This chain's CDR3 is CASSYGLMAFF. DNA for the CDR3: TGTGCCAGCAGTTACGGGTTGATGGCTTTCTTT.

This clonotype is labeled medium-sized. The chain has TRBV28 and TRBJ2-7; the D gene could be TRBD1 or TRBD2 (5 bases each). The CDR3 covers 14 residues. Trimming pared 4 bases from V and 1 base from J, leaving 11 bases between. CDR1 and CDR2 (germline): MDHEN, SYDVKM. CDR3 nucleotide sequence: TGTGCCAGCAGTTCAGGGACGGGATCCTACGAGCAGTACTTC. Translating it yields CASSSGTGSYEQYF.

This clonotype was found many times. The chain combines TRBV30 with TRBJ2-3; 9 bases align to TRBD1. Losses at the gene ends were 2 bases for V and 2 bases for J; bases not matched to a gene: 5. The length of the CDR3 is 15 residues. Germline V gene lookup returns CDR1 GTSNPN and CDR2 SVGIG (reference sequence). The CDR3 region has the DNA TGTGCCTGGAGTCCCGGACAGGGGCCCACAGATACGCAGTATTTT. It encodes CAWSPGQGPTDTQYF.

In its sample, this clonotype ranks as medium-sized (0.01 to 0.1%). The chain is built from TRBV28 and TRBJ2-3; possibly TRBD1 for D (6 bases). The V and J ends lost 2 bases and 6 bases respectively, with 12 bases between them. The length of the CDR3 is 14 residues. Germline lookup yields CDR1 MDHEN and CDR2 SYDVKM. In DNA form, the CDR3 reads TGTGCCAGCAGTTTAACAGGGCCATTGGATACGCAGTATTTT. This encodes CASSLTGPLDTQYF. The full variable domain, completed using reference TRBV28 and TRBJ2-3, is DVKVTQSSRYLVKRTGEKVFLECVQDMDHENMFWYRQDPGLGLRLIYFSYDVKMKEKGDIPEGYSVSREKKERFSLILESASTNQTSMYLCASSLTGPLDTQYFGPGTRLTVL.

This clonotype has a handful of counts. The chain uses TRBV7-2 and TRBJ2-3, with TRBD2 matching 16 bases. Germline V lookup: CDR1 SGHTA, CDR2 FQGNSA. This CDR3 is 16 amino acids long. The V segment lost 5 bases and the J segment 4 bases; nucleotides outside the gene matches: 3. CDR3 in DNA: TGTGCCAGCAGCCCGGGACTAGCGGGAGGGGCAGATACGCAGTATTTT. This sequence encodes CASSPGLAGGADTQYF.